Reported below is one TCR beta chain. A sample-barcoded 5' primer and a J-beta primer mix were used in a second PCR of roughly 7 to 11 cycles. From the 5' RACE reads, TCRdb called clonotypes with MiXCR, one entry per CDR3 protein. The sample contains 800,000 to 950,000 distinct CDR3 sequences, around 36% of which appear only once. This record comes from a study of blood T cells in healthy people across ages. The TCR originated in a man between 18 and 29 years old in good health. The sequencing sample was made of blood.

CDR3 loop: CASGFESSQHF. The CDR3 DNA reads as TGTGCCAGCGGTTTTGAGTCTTCCCAGCATTTT. The chain joins TRBV2 to TRBJ1-5; D unclear. The CDR3 totals 11 residues. CDR1 SNHLY and CDR2 FYNNEI come from the germline V gene. Deletions cut 8 bases from V and 11 bases from J, with 13 bases between. Using reference TRBV2 and TRBJ1-5 for the parts outside the CDR3, the full variable domain is EPEVTQTPSHQVTQMGQEVILRCVPISNHLYFYWYRQILGQKVEFLVSFYNNEISEKSEIFDDQFSVERPDGSNFTLKIRSTKLEDSAMYFCASGFESSQHFGDGTRLSIL.